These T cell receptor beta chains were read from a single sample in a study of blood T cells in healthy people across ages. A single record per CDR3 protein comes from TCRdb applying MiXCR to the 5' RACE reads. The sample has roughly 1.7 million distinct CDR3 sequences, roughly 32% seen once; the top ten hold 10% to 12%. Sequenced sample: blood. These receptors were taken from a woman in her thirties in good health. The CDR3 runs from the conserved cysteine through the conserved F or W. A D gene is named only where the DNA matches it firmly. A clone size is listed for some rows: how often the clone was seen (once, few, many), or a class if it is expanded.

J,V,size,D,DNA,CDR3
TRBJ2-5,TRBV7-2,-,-,TGTGCCAGCAGCCTCAGGACGAGCGGGTGTGGGGGGACCCAGTACTTC,CASSLRTSGCGGTQYF
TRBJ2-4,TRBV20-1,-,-,TGCAGTGCTAGAGGGCCCGGGATAGAGCTAGCCAAAAACATTCAGTACTTC,CSARGPGIELAKNIQYF
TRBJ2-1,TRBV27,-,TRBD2,TGTGCCAGCAGTGCGACTAGCGGGTTCGGCTCCTACAATGAGCAGTTCTTC,CASSATSGFGSYNEQFF
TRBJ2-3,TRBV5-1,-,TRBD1,TGCGCCAGCAGCTTGGAGACAGGGGGGGATCAGCCCCAGTATTTT,CASSLETGGDQPQYF
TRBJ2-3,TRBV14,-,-,TGTGCCAGCAGCCATTCCTTAGATACGCAGTATTTT,CASSHSLDTQYF
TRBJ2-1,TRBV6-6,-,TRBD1,TGTGCCAGCAGAGGGACAGCGGATGAGCAGTTCTTC,CASRGTADEQFF
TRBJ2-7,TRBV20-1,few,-,TGCAGTGCCAGGGACGGGAGATTGTCCTACAATGAGCAGTACTTC,CSARDGRLSYNEQYF
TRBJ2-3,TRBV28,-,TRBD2,TGTGCCAGCAGTTTACGAGTTCCTAGCGGGACCACAGATACGCAGTATTTT,CASSLRVPSGTTDTQYF
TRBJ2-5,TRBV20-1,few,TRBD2,TGCAGTGAAGGCGGGGGGCCGAGGGAGACCCAGTACTTC,CSEGGGPRETQYF
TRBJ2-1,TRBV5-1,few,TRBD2,TGCGCCAGCAGCTTGGACACTAGCGGGGGGGGCAATGAGCAGTTCTTC,CASSLDTSGGGNEQFF
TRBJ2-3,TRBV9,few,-,TGTGCCAGCAGCGTATCTAGCGTGGTCGCAGATACGCAGTATTTT,CASSVSSVVADTQYF
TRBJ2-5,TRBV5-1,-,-,TGCGCCAGCACGGCAATAGGCATCCAAGAGACCCAGTACTTC,CASTAIGIQETQYF
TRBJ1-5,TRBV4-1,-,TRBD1,TGCGCCAGCAGCCAAGATCTTGTAAGGGGGCATCAGCCCCAGCATTTT,CASSQDLVRGHQPQHF
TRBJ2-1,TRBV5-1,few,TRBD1,TGCGCCAGCAGCATCAAAACAGGGGCCGAGATACTCAATGAGCAGTTCTTC,CASSIKTGAEILNEQFF
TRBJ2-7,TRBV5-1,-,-,TGCGCCAGCAGCCCCGAAGGCCCCAGGGGCTCCTACGAGCAGTACTTC,CASSPEGPRGSYEQYF
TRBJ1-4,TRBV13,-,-,TGTGCCAGTTCGGCTGCAACTAATGAAAAACTGTTTTTT,CASSAATNEKLFF
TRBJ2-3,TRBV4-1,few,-,TGCGCCAGCAGCCAAGATCATGGCAGGAGCACAGATACGCAGTATTTT,CASSQDHGRSTDTQYF
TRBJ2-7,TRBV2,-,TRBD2,TGTGCCAGCGTCGCTAGCGGGTACGAGCAGTACTTC,CASVASGYEQYF
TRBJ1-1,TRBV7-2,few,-,TGTGCCAGCAGCTTCCGGGGGACCACTGAAGCTTTCTTT,CASSFRGTTEAFF
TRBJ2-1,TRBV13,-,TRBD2,TGTGCCAGCAGCTACAACATAGCGGGGGGGCTCTACAATGAGCAGTTCTTC,CASSYNIAGGLYNEQFF
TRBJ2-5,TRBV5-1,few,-,TGCGCCAGCAGCTTGGTGGACAATCGACTGGGGGAGCAGTACTTC,CASSLVDNRLGEQYF
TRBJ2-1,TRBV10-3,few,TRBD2,TGTGCCATCAGTGAGTCCCCAGCGGGGTTTCGTGAGCAGTTCTTC,CAISESPAGFREQFF
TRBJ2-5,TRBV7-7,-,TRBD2,TGTGCCAGCAGCCCTGGGACTAGCCGTCAAGAGACCCAGTACTTC,CASSPGTSRQETQYF
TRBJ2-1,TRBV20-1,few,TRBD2,TGCAGTGCTAGTGGAGCGGGAGGACACAATGAGCAGTTCTTC,CSASGAGGHNEQFF
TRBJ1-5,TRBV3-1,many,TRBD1,TGTGCCAGCAAAGGACAGGGGAATCAGCCCCAGCATTTT,CASKGQGNQPQHF
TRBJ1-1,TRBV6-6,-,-,TGTGCCAGCAGTTACTCGAGGGACGGAAGGGCTTTCTTT,CASSYSRDGRAFF
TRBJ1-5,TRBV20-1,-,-,TGCAGTGCCACCATCACAGGGAGCTATCATCAGCCCCAGCATTTT,CSATITGSYHQPQHF
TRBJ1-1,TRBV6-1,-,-,TGTGCCAGCAGTGGTTCGCAGGCAGGGGAAAAGAACACTGAAGCTTTCTTT,CASSGSQAGEKNTEAFF
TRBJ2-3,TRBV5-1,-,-,TGCGCCAGCAGCTCCCCGATAGAGCCATCCGATACGCAGTATTTT,CASSSPIEPSDTQYF
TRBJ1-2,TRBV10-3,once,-,TGTGCCATCAGTGAGGACGAGCCAAGGGCGGGCTACACCTTC,CAISEDEPRAGYTF
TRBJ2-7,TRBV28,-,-,TGTGCCAGCATTCTCGAGGGGCGTGAGCAGTACTTC,CASILEGREQYF
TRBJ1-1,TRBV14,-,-,TGTGCCAGCAGCCAAGCTTGGGCTGAAGCTTTCTTT,CASSQAWAEAFF
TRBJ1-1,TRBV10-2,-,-,TGCGCCAGCGCAGGACTCAACACTGAAGCTTTCTTT,CASAGLNTEAFF
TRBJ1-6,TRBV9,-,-,TGTGCCAGCAGCGTAGAGGGGGTTGGATCACCCCTCCACTTT,CASSVEGVGSPLHF
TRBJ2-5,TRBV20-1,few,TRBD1,TGCAGTGCTGGGGATAGTGGTCAGGGGGCGGAGACCCAGTACTTC,CSAGDSGQGAETQYF
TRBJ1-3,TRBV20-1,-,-,TGCAGCACCAAAAACGGGAACTCTGGAAACACCATATATTTT,CSTKNGNSGNTIYF
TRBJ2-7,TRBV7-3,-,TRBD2,TGTGCCAGCAGTCGTGCTGGGACTAGCGGGGATGTCTACGAGCAGTACTTC,CASSRAGTSGDVYEQYF
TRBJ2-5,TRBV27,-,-,TGTGCCAGCAGCGTTTTCCGGGACTCAATACGAAGGTACTTC,CASSVFRDSIRRYF
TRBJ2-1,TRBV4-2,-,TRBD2,TGTGCCAGCAGCCAAGAGGGAGGGTATGGGGGGAATGAGCAGTTCTTC,CASSQEGGYGGNEQFF
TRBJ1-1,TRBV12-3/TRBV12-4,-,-,TGTGCCAGCAGTCCCCCGGGACATGGTGTGACTGAAGCTTTCTTT,CASSPPGHGVTEAFF
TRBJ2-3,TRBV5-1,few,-,TGCGCCAGCAGCCCCGATTTGCTCGCGCGGCTCACAGATACGCAGTATTTT,CASSPDLLARLTDTQYF
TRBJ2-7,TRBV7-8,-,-,TGTGCCAGCAGCTTAGGCGAGACAGACTCCTACGAGCAGTACTTC,CASSLGETDSYEQYF
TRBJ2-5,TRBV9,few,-,TGTGCCAGCAGCCCACGCCAAGGCTTGGACCACCAAGAGACCCAGTACTTC,CASSPRQGLDHQETQYF
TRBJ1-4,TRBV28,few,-,TGTGCCAGCACCTTCGGGGGGGGAGGCGAAAAACTGTTTTTT,CASTFGGGGEKLFF
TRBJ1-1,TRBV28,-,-,TGTGCCAGCAGGGGCAATGGTGGCATTTTAGGTGAAGCTTTCTTT,CASRGNGGILGEAFF
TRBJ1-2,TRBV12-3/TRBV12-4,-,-,TGTGCCAGCAACAGTCGGGGACGGCACTATGGCTACACCTTC,CASNSRGRHYGYTF
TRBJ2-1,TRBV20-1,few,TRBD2,TGCAGTGCTAGAGATCCCCGACTAGCGCGGAACAATGAGCAGTTCTTC,CSARDPRLARNNEQFF
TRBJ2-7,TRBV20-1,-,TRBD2,TGCAGTGCTAGAGATCTGAGCGGGGGTTCCTACGAGCAGTACTTC,CSARDLSGGSYEQYF
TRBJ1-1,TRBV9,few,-,TGTGCCAGCAGCGTAGAACACGGCAACACTGAAGCTTTCTTT,CASSVEHGNTEAFF
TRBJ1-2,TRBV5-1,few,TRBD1,TGCGCCAGCAGGAGCGGGACAGGGACTAACTATGGCTACACCTTC,CASRSGTGTNYGYTF
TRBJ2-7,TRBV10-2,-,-,TGCGCCACCTCGAGTGGGATTTACGAGCAGTACTTC,CATSSGIYEQYF
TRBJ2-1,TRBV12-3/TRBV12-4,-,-,TGTGCCAGCAGTGCAGGGGGGGGTCAGCAGTTCTTC,CASSAGGGQQFF
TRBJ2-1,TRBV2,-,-,TGTGCCAGCAGCCAGTACGGTACGGGGGCGGGTGATGCGAATGAGCAGTTCTTC,CASSQYGTGAGDANEQFF
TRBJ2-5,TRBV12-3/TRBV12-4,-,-,TGTGCCAGCAGTTTACTACGACTCCGCCCGCAGTACTTC,CASSLLRLRPQYF
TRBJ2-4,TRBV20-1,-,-,TGCAGTACCAGCCTTAGGGGGTCAAACATTCAGTACTTC,CSTSLRGSNIQYF